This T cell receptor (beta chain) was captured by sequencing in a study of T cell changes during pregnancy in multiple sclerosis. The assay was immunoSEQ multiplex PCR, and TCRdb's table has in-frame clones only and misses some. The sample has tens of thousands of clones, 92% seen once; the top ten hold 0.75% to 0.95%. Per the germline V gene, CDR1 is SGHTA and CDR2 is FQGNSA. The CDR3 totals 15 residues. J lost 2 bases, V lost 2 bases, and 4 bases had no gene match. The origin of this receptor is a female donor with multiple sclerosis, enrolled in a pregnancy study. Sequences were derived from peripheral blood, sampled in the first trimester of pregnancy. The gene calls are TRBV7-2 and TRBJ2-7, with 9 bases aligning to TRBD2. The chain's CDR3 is CASSLTAGGAYEQYF. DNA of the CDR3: TGTGCCAGCAGCTTAACAGCGGGGGGTGCCTACGAGCAGTACTTC. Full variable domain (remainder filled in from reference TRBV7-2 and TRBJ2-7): GAGVSQSPSNKVTEKGKDVELRCDPISGHTALYWYRQSLGQGLEFLIYFQGNSAPDKSGLPSDRFSAERTGGSVSTLTIQRTQQEDSAVYLCASSLTAGGAYEQYFGPGTRLTVT.